The 26 T cell receptor beta chains below all came from one sample that was sequenced in a study of blood T cell repertoires in COVID-19 (dated by TCRdb to 2019 to 2021). The library was obtained by the immunoSEQ multiplex PCR assay. TCRdb carries this immuneACCESS record with in-frame sequences only. Its versions omit some clonotypes, under half of them owing to an unresolved V gene in the studies checked, with the rest unexplained. This sample is represented by some 240,000 clones; 80% to 90% of them were singletons. 10% of the sample goes to the ten largest clones. Sequenced material: peripheral blood. The receptors were gathered from a woman between 65 and 79 years old with COVID-19, enrolled during active disease.

The chain links TRBV2 to TRBJ2-1, with 7 bases that match TRBD2. This CDR3 comprises 15 residues. The trim removed 1 base at V and 4 bases at J, leaving 4 bases unmatched. Germline CDR1 and CDR2: SNHLY and FYNNEI. As DNA, the CDR3 is TGTGCCAGCAGTGAAGAAGCGGGGAGATACAATGAGCAGTTCTTC. The encoded protein is CASSEEAGRYNEQFF.

The V gene is TRBV24-1, the J gene TRBJ2-2, with a possible D match to TRBD1 (6 bases). V gave up 5 bases and J gave up 3 bases, with 12 bases separating them. The CDR3 has 15 amino acids. Germline V gene lookup returns CDR1 KGHDR and CDR2 SFDVKD. CDR3 residues: CATSGRDTYTGELFF. The CDR3 DNA is TGTGCCACCAGTGGACGGGACACCTACACCGGGGAGCTGTTTTTT.

V and J are TRBV7-9 and TRBJ1-2; TRBD1 matches 8 bases. The CDR3 has 15 amino acids. Per the germline V gene, CDR1 is SEHNR and CDR2 is FQNEAQ (reference sequence). Unmatched junction bases numbered 5, after V lost 3 bases and J lost 2 bases. In DNA form, the CDR3 reads TGTGCCAGCAGCTTGGCGGGACAGGTCAACTATGGCTACACCTTC. It codes for CASSLAGQVNYGYTF.

This chain's CDR3 is CASLRDPTNTGELFF. CDR3 nucleotides: TGTGCCAGCTTACGGGATCCGACGAACACCGGGGAGCTGTTTTTT. The chain has TRBV11-2 and TRBJ2-2; possibly TRBD2 for D (5 bases). Germline V gene sequence: CDR1 SGHAT, CDR2 FQNNGV. V lost 8 bases, J lost 0 bases, and 13 bases lay in between. The CDR3 covers 15 residues.

This chain uses TRBV30 with TRBJ2-7; TRBD2 aligns across 7 bases. Germline trimming cut 4 bases from V and 0 bases from J; bases unmatched to any gene: 6. The CDR3 sequence is 14 residues long. CDR1 and CDR2 (germline): GTSNPN, SVGIG (reference sequence). CDR3 in amino acids: CAWKSSGNSYEQYF. Here the CDR3 DNA reads TGTGCCTGGAAGTCTAGCGGAAACTCCTACGAGCAGTACTTC.

The chain recombines TRBV20-1 with TRBJ2-1, with D uncertain. The V end was cut by 5 bases, the J end by 3 bases, with 5 bases between. Germline CDR1 is DFQATT and CDR2 is SNEGSKA (reference sequence). The length of the CDR3 is 11 residues. The CDR3 sequence: CSAPSYNEQFF. The CDR3 DNA is TGCAGTGCTCCGAGCTACAATGAGCAGTTCTTC.

This clone was seen more than once but under ten times. The genes are TRBV5-5 and TRBJ1-5, with 7 nucleotides matching TRBD1. V trimming: 0 bases; J trimming: 4 bases; junction bases outside the gene matches: 7. The V gene's germline CDR1 is SGHKS and CDR2 YYEKEE (reference sequence). The CDR3 is 16 amino acids. The CDR3 nucleotides read TGTGCCAGCAGCTTGGGTCCGGACAGGAGGAATCAGCCCCAGCATTTT. Its protein product is CASSLGPDRRNQPQHF.

The chain uses TRBV9 and TRBJ1-6; TRBD1 agrees at 8 bases. The CDR3 consists of 16 residues. The J segment lost 4 bases and the V segment lost 4 bases, leaving 7 bases of the junction unmatched. The germline V gene has CDR1 SGDLS and CDR2 YYNGEE. CDR3 in DNA: TGTGCCAGCAGCTACGGGACAGGAACTTATAATTCACCCCTCCACTTT. Amino acid sequence: CASSYGTGTYNSPLHF.

DNA of the CDR3: TGCGCCAGCAGCCAAGACGCGGGATACACTGGAAACACCATATATTTT. As protein: CASSQDAGYTGNTIYF. The rearrangement links TRBV4-1 to TRBJ1-3; no clear D. The CDR3 has 16 amino acids. Germline lookup yields CDR1 MGHRA and CDR2 YSYEKL. Trimming left V 0 bases short and J 2 bases short, with 11 bases between.

V gene TRBV28 combines with J gene TRBJ1-6, with 7 bases lining up with TRBD1. The CDR3 contains 14 residues. Germline-derived CDR1 and CDR2 are MDHEN and SYDVKM. Trimming took 5 bases from V and 9 from J; bases not matched to a gene: 7. In nucleotides, the CDR3 is TGTGCCAGCAGTGTCACGAGGGGGCGTTCACCCCTCCACTTT. Translated: CASSVTRGRSPLHF.

The CDR3 loop is CASSDSSSYGYTF. The CDR3 bases are TGCGCCAGCAGTGACTCATCCAGCTATGGCTACACCTTC. The V call is TRBV10-2, the J call TRBJ1-2; D unclear. The V and J ends lost 3 bases and 4 bases respectively, with 9 bases between them. CDR1 is WSHSY, CDR2 SAAADI, per germline. The CDR3 is made up of 13 amino acids.

V and J are TRBV28 and TRBJ1-2; TRBD1 might be the D (6 bases). The CDR3 is 13 amino acids. V dropped 6 bases and J dropped 4 bases, with 12 bases sitting between them. Germline lookup yields CDR1 MDHEN and CDR2 SYDVKM. DNA for the CDR3: TGTGCCAGCAGCCCCCGGGACATCTATGGCTACACCTTC. Translating gives CASSPRDIYGYTF.

This clone has a single count. This chain connects TRBV6-2 or TRBV6-3 to TRBJ1-2; 9 bases align to TRBD1. J lost 5 bases, V lost 0 bases, and 7 bases had no gene match. This CDR3 contains 16 residues. CDR1 is MNHEY, CDR2 SVGEGT, per germline. CDR3 nucleotides: TGTGCCAGCAGTTACTCTCCGGGACAGGGATTTTATGGCTACACCTTC. Its translation: CASSYSPGQGFYGYTF.

The genes are TRBV7-2 and TRBJ1-2, with 10 bases matching TRBD1. V dropped 2 bases and J dropped 4; count of bases not matched to a gene: 4. The CDR3 has 15 residues. Germline CDR1 reads SGHTA; CDR2 reads FQGNSA. The chain's CDR3 is CASSLWTGGFYGYTF. The DNA of the CDR3 is TGTGCCAGCAGCTTATGGACAGGGGGTTTCTATGGCTACACCTTC.

Here the CDR3 DNA reads TGCGCCAGCACCTCTCTAGGCGGGAGTGGTAACACCGGGGAGCTGTTTTTT. It specifies CASTSLGGSGNTGELFF. The V and J genes are TRBV5-1 and TRBJ2-2; 7 bases are shared with TRBD2. Germline V CDR1 and CDR2: SGHRS, YFSETQ. The V segment lost 6 bases and the J segment 2 bases; nucleotides outside the gene matches: 13. The CDR3 runs to 17 residues.

The chain couples TRBV6-4 to TRBJ2-7; D is ambiguous. Trimming shortened V by 0 bases and J by 5 bases, and 17 bases separated the two germline ends. CDR1 and CDR2 from the germline V gene are MRHNA and SNTAGT. There are 16 residues in the CDR3. CDR3 protein: CASSDSLRVTTDEQYF. As DNA, the CDR3 is TGTGCCAGCAGTGACTCGCTTCGGGTTACTACCGACGAGCAGTACTTC.

The chain employs TRBV20-1 and TRBJ2-7; the match to TRBD2 covers 8 bases. Trimming removed 3 bases from V and 5 bases from J; junction bases left unmatched: 21. The CDR3 has 18 amino acids. CDR1 is DFQATT, CDR2 SNEGSKA, per germline (reference sequence). The CDR3 sequence is CSASLRGRISVGGNEQYF. In DNA, the CDR3 is TGCAGTGCTAGTCTGCGCGGGAGGATTTCAGTGGGGGGAAACGAGCAGTACTTC.

The chain couples TRBV21-1 to TRBJ2-1; the table's D call, TRBD2, was not checked against the DNA. TRBV21-1 is a pseudogene locus. This CDR3 region has 22 residues. The CDR3 reads CASSKVGYHRLAGESSYNEQFF. Here the CDR3 DNA reads TGTGCCAGCAGCAAAGTAGGGTACCACCGGCTAGCGGGAGAGAGCTCCTACAATGAGCAGTTCTTC.

The chain couples TRBV7-9 to TRBJ2-5; 8 bases agree with TRBD1. The CDR3 length is 13 residues. The V gene end was trimmed by 4 bases and the J gene end by 3 bases; junction bases not matched to a gene: 1. Germline loops: CDR1 SEHNR, CDR2 FQNEAQ (reference sequence). The CDR3 DNA reads TGTGCCAGCAGCTGGACAGGGAAAGAGACCCAGTACTTC. This codes for CASSWTGKETQYF.

The genes are TRBV10-3 and TRBJ1-1, with a weak D call TRBD1 (6 bases). Per germline, CDR1 ENHRY and CDR2 SYGVKD. With 7 bases removed from V and 3 bases from J, the gap between germline ends came to 12 bases. This CDR3 spans 13 amino acids. CDR3 nucleotide sequence: TGTGCCATCACCAAAGGGGGTGACACTGAAGCTTTCTTT. Its protein product is CAITKGGDTEAFF.

This chain connects TRBV19 to TRBJ2-7; 12 bases are shared with TRBD2. V trimming: 4 bases; J trimming: 7 bases; junction bases outside the gene matches: 11. This CDR3 has 16 amino acids. Germline V gene lookup returns CDR1 LNHDA and CDR2 SQIVND (reference sequence). The CDR3 is CASSTPHLAGGEEQYF. The CDR3 DNA follows: TGTGCCAGTAGTACTCCCCACCTAGCGGGAGGGGAAGAGCAGTACTTC. The whole variable domain, remainder taken from reference TRBV19 and TRBJ2-7, is DGGITQSPKYLFRKEGQNVTLSCEQNLNHDAMYWYRQDPGQGLRLIYYSQIVNDFQKGDIAEGYSVSREKKESFPLTVTSAQKNPTAFYLCASSTPHLAGGEEQYFGPGTRLTVT.

The chain employs TRBV19 and TRBJ1-1, with D uncertain. There are 15 residues in the CDR3. Germline V CDR1 and CDR2: LNHDA, SQIVND (reference sequence). Trimming shortened V by 5 bases and J by 1 base, and 14 bases separated the two germline ends. The CDR3 sequence: CASSLGGVENTEAFF. The DNA for the CDR3 is TGTGCCAGTAGTCTTGGCGGGGTGGAGAACACTGAAGCTTTCTTT.

This chain uses TRBV6-8 with TRBJ2-2, with a tentative D call TRBD2 (5 bases). The length of the CDR3 is 15 residues. CDR1 and CDR2 (germline): MNHGY, SAAAGT. Trimming removed 2 bases at V and 7 bases at J, with 14 bases between. CDR3 protein: CASSYERIGNGELFF. The CDR3, as DNA: TGTGCCAGCAGTTACGAGCGGATTGGAAACGGGGAGCTGTTTTTT.

V and J are TRBV5-4 and TRBJ2-7, with TRBD2 matching 8 bases. The CDR3 runs to 14 residues. The germline gives CDR1 SGHNT, CDR2 YYREEE (reference sequence). The junction had 7 bases not matched to a gene; V was cut back by 4 bases and J by 4 bases. The DNA of the CDR3 is TGTGCCAGCAGCCCCGGGGGGGTTTCGTACGAGCAGTACTTC. Protein: CASSPGGVSYEQYF.

This clone showed up just a few times. This chain joins TRBV5-1 and TRBJ1-3; a possible D gene is TRBD1 (6 bases). This CDR3 region has 14 residues. Trimming cost V 5 bases and J 7 bases, with 16 bases left between them. Germline CDR1 reads SGHRS; CDR2 reads YFSETQ. CDR3 in DNA: TGCGCCAGCAGAAGACAGGATAACCGTAACACCATATATTTT. Its translation is CASRRQDNRNTIYF.

This chain uses TRBV19 with TRBJ2-1; the match to TRBD2 covers 9 bases. Per germline, CDR1 LNHDA and CDR2 SQIVND (reference sequence). CDR3 size: 15 residues. V lost 5 bases and J lost 7; bases outside the gene matches: 9. CDR3 sequence reads: CASSSAGGPYNEQFF. The CDR3 DNA sequence: TGTGCCAGTAGTTCTGCGGGAGGGCCTTATAATGAGCAGTTCTTC.